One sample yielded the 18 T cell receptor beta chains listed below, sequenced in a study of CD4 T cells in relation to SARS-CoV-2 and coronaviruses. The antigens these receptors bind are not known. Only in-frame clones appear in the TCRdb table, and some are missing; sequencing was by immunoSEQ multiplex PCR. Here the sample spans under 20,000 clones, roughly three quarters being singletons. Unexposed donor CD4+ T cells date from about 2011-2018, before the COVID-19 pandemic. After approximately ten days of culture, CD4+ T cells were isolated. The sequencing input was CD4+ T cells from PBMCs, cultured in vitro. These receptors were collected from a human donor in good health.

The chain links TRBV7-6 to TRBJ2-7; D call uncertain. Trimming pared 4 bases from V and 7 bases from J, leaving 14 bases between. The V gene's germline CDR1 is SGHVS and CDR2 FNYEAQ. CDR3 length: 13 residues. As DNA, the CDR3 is TGTGCCAGCAGCTCTCCGTTAAATCGGGAGCAGTACTTC. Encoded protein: CASSSPLNREQYF. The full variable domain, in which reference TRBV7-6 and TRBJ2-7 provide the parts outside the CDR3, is GAGVSQSPRYKVTKRGQDVALRCDPISGHVSLYWYRQALGQGPEFLTYFNYEAQQDKSGLPNDRFSAERPEGSISTLTIQRTEQRDSAMYRCASSSPLNREQYFGPGTRLTVT.

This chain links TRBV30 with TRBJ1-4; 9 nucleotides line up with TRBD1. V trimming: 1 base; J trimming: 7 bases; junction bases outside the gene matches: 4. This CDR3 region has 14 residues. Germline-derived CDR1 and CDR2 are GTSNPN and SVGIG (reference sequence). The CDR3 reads CAWSGGTGPEKLFF. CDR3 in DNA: TGTGCCTGGAGTGGGGGGACAGGGCCTGAAAAACTGTTTTTT.

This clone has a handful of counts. The CDR3 loop is CASSPIDRGNQPQHF. CDR3 nucleotide sequence: TGTGCCAGCAGTCCCATTGACAGGGGCAATCAGCCCCAGCATTTT. The chain has TRBV6-5 and TRBJ1-5; 7 bases map to TRBD1. Germline CDR1 is MNHEY and CDR2 is SVGAGI. The junction had 6 bases not matched to a gene; V was cut back by 5 bases and J by 2 bases. The CDR3 is 15 residues long.

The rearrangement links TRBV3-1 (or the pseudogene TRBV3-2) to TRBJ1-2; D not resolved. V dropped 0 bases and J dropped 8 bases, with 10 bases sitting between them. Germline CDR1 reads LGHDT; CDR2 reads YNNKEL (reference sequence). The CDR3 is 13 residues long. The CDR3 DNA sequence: TGTGCCAGCAGCCAAGAGGTAGCATTCGGCTACACCTTC. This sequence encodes CASSQEVAFGYTF.

In DNA form, the CDR3 reads TGTGCCAGCAGCCCCCGACTAGTTGGAGAGACCCAGTACTTC. It encodes CASSPRLVGETQYF. The chain joins TRBV7-2 to TRBJ2-5, with D perhaps matching TRBD2 (6 bases). The germline CDR1 and CDR2 sequences are SGHTA and FQGNSA. This CDR3 comprises 14 residues. V was clipped by 5 bases and J by 4 bases, with 14 bases between them.

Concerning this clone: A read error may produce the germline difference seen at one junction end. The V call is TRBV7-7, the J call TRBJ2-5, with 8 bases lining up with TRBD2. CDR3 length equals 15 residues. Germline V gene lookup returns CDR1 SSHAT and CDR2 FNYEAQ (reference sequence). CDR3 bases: TGTGCTAGCAGCACAGAGAGCGGGAGTGGGGAGACCCAGTACTTC. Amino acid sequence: CASSTESGSGETQYF.

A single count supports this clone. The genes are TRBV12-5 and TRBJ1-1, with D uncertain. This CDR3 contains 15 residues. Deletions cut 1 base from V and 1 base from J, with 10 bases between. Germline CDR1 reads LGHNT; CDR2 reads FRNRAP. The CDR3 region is CASGLGTWQNTEAFF. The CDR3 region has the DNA TGTGCTAGTGGTTTGGGTACTTGGCAGAACACTGAAGCTTTCTTT.

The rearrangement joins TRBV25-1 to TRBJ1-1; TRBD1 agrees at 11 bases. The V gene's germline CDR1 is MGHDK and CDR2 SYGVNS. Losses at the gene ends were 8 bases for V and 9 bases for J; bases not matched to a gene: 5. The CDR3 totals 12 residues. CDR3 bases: TGTGCCAGCGGAGGGACAGGGGGTAAAGCTTTCTTT. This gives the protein CASGGTGGKAFF.

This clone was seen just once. In DNA form, the CDR3 reads TGTGCCAGTAGTATACAAGGTGGGGGGCAGGGGTTCTACGAGCAGTACTTC. It encodes CASSIQGGGQGFYEQYF. The V and J genes are TRBV19 and TRBJ2-7; D is tentatively TRBD1 or TRBD2 (6 bases each). Germline V gene data show CDR1 as LNHDA and CDR2 as SQIVND (reference sequence). V lost 2 bases to trimming and J lost 3 bases, with 20 bases between them. The CDR3 length is 17 residues.

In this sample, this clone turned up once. Here the CDR3 reads CASSQEGQGASYTF. The CDR3 region has the DNA TGTGCCAGCAGTCAAGAAGGACAGGGGGCGAGCTACACCTTC. This chain links TRBV2 with TRBJ1-2; 11 positions agree with TRBD1. V gave up 5 bases and J gave up 9 bases; unmatched junction bases: 8. CDR3 size: 14 residues. Germline V lookup: CDR1 SNHLY, CDR2 FYNNEI.

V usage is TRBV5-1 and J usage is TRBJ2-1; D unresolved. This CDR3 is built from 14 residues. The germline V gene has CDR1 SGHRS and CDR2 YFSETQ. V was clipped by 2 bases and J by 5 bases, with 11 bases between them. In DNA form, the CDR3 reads TGCGCCAGCAGCTTATTCTGGGAAAACAATGAGCAGTTCTTC. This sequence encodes CASSLFWENNEQFF.

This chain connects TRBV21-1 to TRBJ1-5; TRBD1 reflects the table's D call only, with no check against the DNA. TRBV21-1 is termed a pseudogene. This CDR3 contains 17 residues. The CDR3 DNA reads TGTGCCAGCAGCAAAGGTGAAGGGGTTATGGGCAATCAGCCCCAGCATTTT. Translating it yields CASSKGEGVMGNQPQHF.

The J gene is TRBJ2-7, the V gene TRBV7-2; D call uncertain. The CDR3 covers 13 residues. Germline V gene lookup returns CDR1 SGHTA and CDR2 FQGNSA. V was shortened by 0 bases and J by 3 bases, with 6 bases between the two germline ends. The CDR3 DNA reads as TGTGCCAGCAGCTTAGCGATCGGCTACGAGCAGTACTTC. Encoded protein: CASSLAIGYEQYF.

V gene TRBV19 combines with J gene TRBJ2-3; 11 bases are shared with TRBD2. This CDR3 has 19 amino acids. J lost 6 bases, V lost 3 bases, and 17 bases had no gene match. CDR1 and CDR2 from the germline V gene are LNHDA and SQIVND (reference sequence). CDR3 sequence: CASSIGSRTSGYRRDTQYF. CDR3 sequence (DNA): TGTGCCAGTAGTATTGGGTCGCGGACTAGCGGGTACCGGCGGGATACGCAGTATTTT.

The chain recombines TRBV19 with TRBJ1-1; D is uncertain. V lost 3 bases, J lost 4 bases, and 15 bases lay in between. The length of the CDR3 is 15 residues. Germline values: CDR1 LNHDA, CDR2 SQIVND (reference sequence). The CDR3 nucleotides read TGTGCCAGTAGTATTGTGGCAGGCTTGGGCACTGAAGCTTTCTTT. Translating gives CASSIVAGLGTEAFF.

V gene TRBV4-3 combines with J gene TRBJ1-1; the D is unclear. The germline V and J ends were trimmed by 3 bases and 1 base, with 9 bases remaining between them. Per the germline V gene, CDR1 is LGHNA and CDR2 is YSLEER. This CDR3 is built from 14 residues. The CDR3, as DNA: TGCGCCAGCAGCCACCGCTTGGGGAACACTGAAGCTTTCTTT. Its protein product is CASSHRLGNTEAFF.

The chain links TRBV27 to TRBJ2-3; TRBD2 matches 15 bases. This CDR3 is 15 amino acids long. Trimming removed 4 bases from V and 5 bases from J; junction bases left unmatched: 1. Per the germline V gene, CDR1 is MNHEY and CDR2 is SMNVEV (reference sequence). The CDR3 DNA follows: TGTGCCAGCAGTTCGGGACTAGCGGGAGGAGATACGCAGTATTTT. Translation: CASSSGLAGGDTQYF.

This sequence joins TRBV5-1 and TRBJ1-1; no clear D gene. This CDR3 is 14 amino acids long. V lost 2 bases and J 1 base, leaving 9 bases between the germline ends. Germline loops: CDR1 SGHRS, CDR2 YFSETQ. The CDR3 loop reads CASSLIRGNTEAFF. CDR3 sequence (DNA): TGCGCCAGCAGCTTAATCCGGGGGAACACTGAAGCTTTCTTT.